This record looks at one T cell receptor beta chain sequence and its context. The sample is drawn from a study of CD8 T cells in Susac syndrome. It was with random hexamers that 0.5 to 1 ug RNA was reverse transcribed. TCRdb processed the immunoSEQ multiplex PCR reads anew with MiXCR; each CDR3 protein has one entry. The sample records under 200,000 distinct CDR3 sequences, roughly 90% being singletons. Negative magnetic isolation gave CD8+ and CD4+ cells; FACS enriched CD8+ TEMRA. Germline V gene sequence: CDR1 WSHSY, CDR2 SAAADI. Germline trimming cut 0 bases from V and 8 bases from J; bases unmatched to any gene: 3. The CDR3 length is 14 residues.

Sequencing was performed on CD4+ T cells from PBMCs. This TCR was sampled from a human donor with Susac syndrome. The chain employs TRBV10-2 and TRBJ2-1; 8 bases align to TRBD2. Here the CDR3 reads CASSESGGAHEQFF. CDR3 nucleotides: TGCGCCAGCAGTGAGTCCGGGGGGGCCCATGAGCAGTTCTTC.